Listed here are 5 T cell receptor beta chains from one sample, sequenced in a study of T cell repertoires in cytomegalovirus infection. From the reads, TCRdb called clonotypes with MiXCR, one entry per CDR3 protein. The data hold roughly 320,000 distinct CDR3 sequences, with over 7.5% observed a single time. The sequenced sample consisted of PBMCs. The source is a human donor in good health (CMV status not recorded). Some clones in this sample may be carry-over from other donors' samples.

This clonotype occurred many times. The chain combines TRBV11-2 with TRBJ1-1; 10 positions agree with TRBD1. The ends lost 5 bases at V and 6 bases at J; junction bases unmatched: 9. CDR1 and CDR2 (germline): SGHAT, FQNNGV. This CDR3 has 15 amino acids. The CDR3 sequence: CASSRNRDRGAEAFF. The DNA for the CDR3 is TGTGCCAGCAGCCGCAACCGGGACAGGGGTGCTGAAGCTTTCTTT.

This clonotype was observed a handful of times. The CDR3 nucleotides read TGTGCCACCGGGACTAGCGGGAGAAGAGGGTACAATGAGCAGTTCTTC. It yields the protein CATGTSGRRGYNEQFF. V and J are TRBV15 and TRBJ2-1; the match to TRBD2 covers 14 bases. Germline lookup yields CDR1 LNHNV and CDR2 YYDKDF (reference sequence). V lost 8 bases, J lost 4 bases, and 7 bases stayed unmatched. This CDR3 region has 16 residues.

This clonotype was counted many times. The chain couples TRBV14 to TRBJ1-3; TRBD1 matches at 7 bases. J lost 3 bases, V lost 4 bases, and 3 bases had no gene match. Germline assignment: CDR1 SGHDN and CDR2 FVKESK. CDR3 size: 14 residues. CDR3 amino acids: CASSRGTVGNTIYF. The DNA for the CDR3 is TGTGCCAGCAGCCGTGGGACAGTTGGAAACACCATATATTTT.

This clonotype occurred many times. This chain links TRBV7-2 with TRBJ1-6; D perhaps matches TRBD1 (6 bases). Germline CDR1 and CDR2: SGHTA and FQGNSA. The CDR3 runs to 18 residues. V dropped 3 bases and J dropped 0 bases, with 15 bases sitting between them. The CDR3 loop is CASSLSGAGSSYNSPLHF. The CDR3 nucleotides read TGTGCCAGCAGCTTGTCAGGGGCTGGGAGCTCCTATAATTCACCCCTCCACTTT.

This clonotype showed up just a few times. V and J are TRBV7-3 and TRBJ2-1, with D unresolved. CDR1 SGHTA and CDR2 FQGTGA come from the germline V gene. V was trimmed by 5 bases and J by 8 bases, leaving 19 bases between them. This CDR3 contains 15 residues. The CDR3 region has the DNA TGTGCCAGCAGCCCCGGGTCCCGCAGGTGGGATGAGCAGTTCTTC. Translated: CASSPGSRRWDEQFF.